This T cell receptor beta chain was captured by sequencing in a study of T cell responses to AZD1222 COVID-19 vaccine. Whole-study results and caveats: Only a handful of people who got AZD1222 tested seropositive at baseline. There were mostly white British donors and more females than males, and clonal diversity was possibly underestimated.

Libraries were prepared by immunoSEQ multiplex PCR; TCRdb keeps only in-frame clonotypes and omits some of them. The sample includes roughly 170,000 clones, 70% to 90% of them seen just once. Germline V lookup: CDR1 MNHEY, CDR2 SVGEGT. V lost 3 bases to trimming and J lost 0 bases, with 8 bases between them. The CDR3 contains 14 residues. Details on this clone: Its cognate antigen is unknown.

This TCR was recovered from an adult in good health. J is TRBJ1-1 and V is TRBV6-2 or TRBV6-3; D unresolved. The source material was peripheral blood, sampled on day 0 of AZD1222 vaccination. CDR3 DNA sequence: TGTGCCAGCAGTTATGTAGGTCTGAACACTGAAGCTTTCTTT. Its protein is CASSYVGLNTEAFF.